This TCR beta chain comes out of a study of blood T cell repertoires in COVID-19. Study-level background: Nucleic acid was either cDNA or gDNA, and it came from T cells, B-cell-depleted T cells, or PBMCs.

Original analysis: From reference gene primer amplification, estimates of nucleated cell counts were derived. The data were produced by immunoSEQ multiplex PCR, yet TCRdb's version contains in-frame clones alone and is incomplete. The V and J calls and the clone size are those of that table, but D and trimming were determined from the DNA. The sample includes more than 250,000 clones, over 75% of them seen just once. Germline V CDR1 and CDR2: SGHRS, YFSETQ. V was shortened by 5 bases and J by 3 bases, with 8 bases between the two germline ends. The CDR3 length is 12 residues. The clonotype originates from a man aged 45-65 years with active or convalescent COVID-19. The chain joins TRBV5-1 to TRBJ1-1; no reliable D call. What was sequenced was peripheral blood. The DNA of the CDR3 is TGCGCCAGCAGATTAGGAGACACTGAAGCTTTCTTT. This gives the protein CASRLGDTEAFF.